The clone carrying this T cell receptor (beta chain) was recorded only once. The sample comes from a study of blood T cell repertoires in COVID-19. About the study: From T cells, B-cell-depleted T cells, or PBMCs came the material, which was cDNA or gDNA.

Method: immunoSEQ multiplex PCR; TCRdb's copy keeps in-frame clones and lacks some. The data contain under 200,000 clones, about 85% of them singletons. Sequencing input: peripheral blood. The TCR was taken from a woman older than 75 with acute or convalescent COVID-19.

The CDR3 DNA reads TGTGCCAGCTCACCCGACAGGGCTGGCGAGCAGTACTTC. Translation gives CASSPDRAGEQYF. The genes are TRBV18 and TRBJ2-7; 7 bases are a match to TRBD1. The CDR3 loop spans 13 amino acids. In germline, CDR1 is KGHSH, CDR2 LQKENI. With V trimmed by 3 bases and J by 6 bases, 5 bases remained unmatched. Full variable domain (rest looked up from reference TRBV18 and TRBJ2-7): NAGVMQNPRHLVRRRGQEARLRCSPMKGHSHVYWYRQLPEEGLKFMVYLQKENIIDESGMPKERFSAEFPKEGPSILRIQQVVRGDSAAYFCASSPDRAGEQYFGPGTRLTVT.